This TCR beta chain was captured in a study of OX40 agonist ivuxolimab in advanced cancers. General notes on the study: Ivuxolimab was an agonistic, fully human IgG2 monoclonal antibody directed against OX40 (CD134), a costimulatory receptor. The monotherapy dose-escalation portion (N of about 57 patients) of the phase I ivuxolimab trial is reported in the paper. Intravenous ivuxolimab was administered to patients every 2 weeks at six dose levels: 0.01, 0.1, 0.3, 1.5, 3 and 10 mg/kg. Prior anti-PD-1, anti-PD-L1 or anti-CTLA-4 therapy was permitted, and checkpoint inhibitors had been received by about two fifths of dose-escalation patients. Partial responses occurred in three dose-escalation patients, of whom one had hepatocellular carcinoma and two had cutaneous melanoma. Peripheral TCRbeta sequencing aimed to test whether ivuxolimab altered TCR sequence diversity and caused clonal T-cell expansion. Of the roughly 51 patients in dose escalation, 19 had hepatocellular carcinoma, some 15 had melanoma, 9 had renal cell carcinoma and 9 had head and neck cancer. In the dose-escalation cohort, 82.7% of patients were male, and the mean age was approximately 60 years, with a range of roughly 20 to 85.

Beyond this particular receptor, the publication reports: In partial responders in the 0.1-3.0 mg/kg groups, normalized peripheral clonal expansion was found to be among the lowest, especially among CD8+ T cells. Which antigens the clonally expanded peripheral T cells were specific for was not determined. On average, CD8+ T cells showed more expanded clones than CD4+ T cells after ivuxolimab. At doses from 0.1 to 3.0 mg/kg, clonal expansion was seen in both CD4+ and CD8+ blood T cells between baseline and week 6. Low levels of normalized T-cell clonal expansion were also seen in some patients who did not respond.

To sequence the TCRbeta CDR3 region, genomic DNA was isolated from the sorted cells. The immunoSEQ Assay was used to sequence the TCRbeta CDR3 regions. Not all clones reach the TCRdb copy of this immuneACCESS table, which keeps in-frame sequences only. Checked studies attribute under half of the gap to unresolved V genes and leave the rest unexplained. The sample contains roughly 26,000 clones, 76% of them found a single time. The ten top clones hold 14% of the sample. At the junction V is shortened by 5 bases and J by 4 bases; bases outside the gene matches: 10. The germline V gene (reference sequence) gives CDR1 as GTSNPN and CDR2 as SVGIG. The CDR3 sequence holds 15 residues, the cysteine and phenylalanine included. Kept here is only the CDR3 DNA, which spans 45 bases and is read in frame from base 1. The trial excluded patients who had a history of autoimmune disease or who were on systemic immunosuppression. Peripheral blood for TCR sequencing was collected from all dose cohorts at baseline, on cycle 4 day 1, and on cycle 7 day 1. Samples came from an open-label, multicenter, first-in-human phase I dose-escalation trial of ivuxolimab. Adults with locally advanced or metastatic head and neck squamous cell, hepatocellular, melanoma or renal cell carcinoma were enrolled in the trial. Before TCR sequencing, CD4+ T cells and CD8+ T cells from peripheral blood were sorted into separate populations.

Details on this clone: The antigen this receptor binds is unknown. Base quality data are lacking; no much larger clone is found one base away.

The V gene is TRBV30 and the J gene is TRBJ1-4, and 7 junctional nucleotides match TRBD1. This clonotype originated in an adult with an advanced solid tumor such as melanoma, head and neck, liver or kidney cancer. The source was CD4+ or CD8+ T cells sorted from blood, collected in a trial of the OX40 agonist ivuxolimab. The encoded CDR3 is CAWGSGTAINEKLFF. The DNA is as follows: TGTGCCTGGGGGTCCGGGACAGCTATTAATGAAAAACTGTTTTTT.